This T cell receptor (beta chain) was sequenced for a study of cytomegalovirus exposure and HLA in healthy donors. It was with 60 Vbeta and 13 Jbeta primers that the PCR ran. Sequenced by immunoSEQ multiplex PCR; TCRdb stores in-frame clones only, minus some. The sample lists under 250,000 clones, under 90% occurring once. The TCR comes from a human donor in good health. The sequenced material came from PBMCs.

The CDR3 coding sequence is TGTGCCGGCGGACGGGAAGACCTCGTGGGCGAGCAGTACTTC. It encodes CAGGREDLVGEQYF. This rearrangement joins TRBV6-7 to TRBJ2-7, with D possibly TRBD2 on 5 matching bases. TRBV6-7 is placed among ORFs of uncertain function. Trimming pared 11 bases from V and 6 bases from J, leaving 23 bases between. The CDR3 sequence is 14 residues long.